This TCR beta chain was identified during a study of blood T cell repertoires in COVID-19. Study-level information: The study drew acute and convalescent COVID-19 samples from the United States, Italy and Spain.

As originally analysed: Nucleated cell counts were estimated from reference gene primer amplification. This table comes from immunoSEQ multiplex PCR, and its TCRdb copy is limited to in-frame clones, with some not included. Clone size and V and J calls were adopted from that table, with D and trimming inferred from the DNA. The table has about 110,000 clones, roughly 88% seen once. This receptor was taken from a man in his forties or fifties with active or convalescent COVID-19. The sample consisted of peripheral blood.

Here the CDR3 reads CASSLGGGGSYEQYF. In DNA form, the CDR3 reads TGTGCCAGCAGCTTAGGTGGGGGCGGCTCCTACGAGCAGTACTTC. The chain couples TRBV5-4 to TRBJ2-7, with a weak D call TRBD1 (6 bases). The germline V gene has CDR1 SGHNT and CDR2 YYREEE (reference sequence). The CDR3 totals 15 residues. Between the trimmed V and J ends, which lost 2 bases and 0 bases, there was a span of 12 bases.